This TCR beta chain was observed in a study of T cell changes during pregnancy in multiple sclerosis. Profiled with immunoSEQ multiplex PCR; TCRdb holds only in-frame clones, not every one. In the table there are about 68,000 clones, approximately 90% of which are singletons. The CDR3 has 15 amino acids. Trimming took 2 bases from V and 1 from J, leaving 11 bases between them. Germline lookup yields CDR1 MGHDK and CDR2 SYGVNS. The origin of this receptor is a female donor with multiple sclerosis, enrolled in a pregnancy study. The starting material was peripheral blood, obtained in the third trimester of pregnancy. The chain couples TRBV25-1 to TRBJ1-1, with D hard to call. CDR3 loop: CASSESSWPNTEAFF. CDR3 DNA sequence: TGTGCCAGCAGTGAAAGTTCGTGGCCGAACACTGAAGCTTTCTTT.